These T cell receptor beta chains were read from a single sample in a study of identical twins. MiXCR, run by TCRdb on the 5' RACE reads, gives a single entry per CDR3 protein. The data contain about 220,000 distinct CDR3 sequences, less than 8% of them seen just once; the ten biggest clones take up 1.9%. These data were also reused for a study on yellow fever vaccine responses in identical twins.

The specimen was memory (CD45RO+) T cells sorted from blood. The receptor source for this set is a woman under 30 in good health. The conserved cysteine and the conserved F or W are not part of the CDR3 here. The D gene is left open where the match is weak.

>.|TRBJ2-1|TRBV9
ASSARDGRSEQF
>.|TRBJ2-7|TRBV6-2/TRBV6-3
ASSYSSGYSYEQY
>TRBD2|TRBJ2-7|TRBV20-1
SARSGTTFDEQY
>.|TRBJ2-3|TRBV12-3/TRBV12-4
ASSYSDTQY
>.|TRBJ2-2|TRBV7-9
ASSLTGPFITGELF
>TRBD2|TRBJ2-1|TRBV7-3
ASSLKGHGNGGAYNEQF
>.|TRBJ2-5|TRBV9
ASSVVQGGGTQY
>TRBD2|TRBJ2-3|TRBV19
ASSTIAGEADTQY
>.|TRBJ1-2|TRBV27
ASSLSVPGSNYGYT
>TRBD1|TRBJ2-7|TRBV3-1
ASSQGDRGYEQY
>TRBD1|TRBJ1-4|TRBV12-3/TRBV12-4
ASSRRTGTINEKLF